A single sample is the source of the 18 T cell receptor beta chains below, sequenced in a study of shared clonotypes between healthy human individuals. Sequencing was performed with immunoSEQ multiplex PCR; in TCRdb, only in-frame clones are kept and a portion is missing. This table holds some 660,000 clones, around four fifths found once. The sequencing input was memory CD4+ T cells sorted from blood. The sample's subset: CD45RA-negative fraction. The source of these receptors is a woman aged 25 to 39 in good health.

This rearrangement joins TRBV30 to TRBJ1-1; possible D gene TRBD1, 6 bases. V was pared by 4 bases and J by 5 bases, with 8 bases between. Germline V gene sequence: CDR1 GTSNPN, CDR2 SVGIG (reference sequence). The CDR3 sequence is 11 residues long. CDR3 nucleotide sequence: TGTGCCTGGAAAACAGGGACTGAAGCTTTCTTT. Protein: CAWKTGTEAFF.

The rearrangement joins TRBV7-6 to TRBJ1-4; D not resolved. This CDR3 is built from 14 residues. V was shortened by 0 bases and J by 5 bases, with 7 bases between the two germline ends. The germline CDR1 and CDR2 sequences are SGHVS and FNYEAQ. The CDR3 bases are TGTGCCAGCAGCTTAGCGGGTTACAATGAAAAACTGTTTTTT. Protein: CASSLAGYNEKLFF. Filled out from reference TRBV7-6 and TRBJ1-4, the complete variable domain reads GAGVSQSPRYKVTKRGQDVALRCDPISGHVSLYWYRQALGQGPEFLTYFNYEAQQDKSGLPNDRFSAERPEGSISTLTIQRTEQRDSAMYRCASSLAGYNEKLFFGSGTQLSVL.

The chain carries TRBV2 and TRBJ2-7, with 9 nucleotides matching TRBD1. This CDR3 region has 13 residues. The trim removed 4 bases at V and 2 bases at J, leaving 0 bases unmatched. Germline loops: CDR1 SNHLY, CDR2 FYNNEI. CDR3 in amino acids: CASSGTGAYEQYF. In DNA, the CDR3 is TGTGCCAGCAGTGGGACAGGGGCCTACGAGCAGTACTTC.

This rearrangement joins TRBV18 to TRBJ2-7; the D gene is possibly TRBD1 (6 bases). V lost 4 bases to trimming and J lost 2 bases, with 15 bases between them. The CDR3 consists of 15 residues. Germline V gene lookup returns CDR1 KGHSH and CDR2 LQKENI. In DNA, the CDR3 is TGTGCCAGCTCACGTCCGGGAAAGGGGGCCTACGAGCAGTACTTC. It is translated as CASSRPGKGAYEQYF.

The J gene is TRBJ2-7, the V gene TRBV6-5; 10 bases match TRBD2. The trim removed 6 bases at V and 1 base at J, leaving 3 bases unmatched. The CDR3 extends over 14 amino acids. Germline lookup yields CDR1 MNHEY and CDR2 SVGAGI. The CDR3, as DNA: TGTGCCAGCAGGGCTAGCGGGAGATCCTACGAGCAGTACTTC. Translated, it gives CASRASGRSYEQYF.

This chain joins TRBV4-2 and TRBJ2-7, with D unresolved. Germline CDR1 and CDR2: LGHNA and YNFKEQ. Trimming removed 0 bases at V and 5 bases at J, with 11 bases between. This CDR3 region has 14 residues. The DNA of the CDR3 is TGTGCCAGCAGCCAAGACCGGGCCACGCACGAGCAGTACTTC. Translation: CASSQDRATHEQYF.

The J gene is TRBJ2-1, the V gene TRBV5-6; D possibly corresponds to TRBD1 (6 bases). Between the trimmed V and J ends, which lost 4 bases and 5 bases, there was a span of 19 bases. In germline, CDR1 is SGHDT, CDR2 YYEEEE. This CDR3 has 16 residues. The DNA for the CDR3 is TGTGCCAGCAGCCTCACTGGGGGCGCGAGAAACAATGAGCAGTTCTTC. Translating it yields CASSLTGGARNNEQFF.

This clone was seen at least ten times. The chain combines TRBV6-5 with TRBJ1-1; a weak D match, TRBD1 (6 bases). This CDR3 comprises 13 residues. Between the trimmed V and J ends, which lost 5 bases and 3 bases, there was a span of 10 bases. Germline V lookup: CDR1 MNHEY, CDR2 SVGAGI. CDR3 protein: CASSPRQDTEAFF. The CDR3, as DNA: TGTGCCAGCAGTCCCAGACAGGACACTGAAGCTTTCTTT.

The genes are TRBV25-1 and TRBJ2-5; the match to TRBD2 covers 10 bases. The germline CDR1 and CDR2 sequences are MGHDK and SYGVNS. The trim removed 2 bases at V and 4 bases at J, leaving 4 bases unmatched. The CDR3 sequence is 15 residues long. CDR3: CASSEPSGRAETQYF. The CDR3, as DNA: TGTGCCAGCAGTGAACCTAGCGGGAGAGCAGAGACCCAGTACTTC.

The CDR3 is CASSLGGSGELFF. Here the CDR3 DNA reads TGTGCCAGCAGCTTAGGTGGATCCGGGGAGCTGTTTTTT. The chain joins TRBV7-9 to TRBJ2-2; unclear D gene. Germline lookup yields CDR1 SEHNR and CDR2 FQNEAQ (reference sequence). The CDR3 runs to 13 residues. V lost 1 base and J lost 6, with 6 bases in between.

The CDR3 loop is CASSLLAYYNEQFF. The DNA of the CDR3 is TGTGCCAGCAGCTTACTTGCCTATTACAATGAGCAGTTCTTC. The chain has TRBV11-2 and TRBJ2-1, with D unresolved. The CDR3 sequence is 14 residues long. CDR1 and CDR2 from the germline V gene are SGHAT and FQNNGV. V gave up 2 bases and J gave up 4 bases, with 9 bases separating them.

The gene calls are TRBV12-2 and TRBJ2-5; the table's D call of TRBD2 was not tested on the DNA. TRBV12-2 is deemed a pseudogene. The CDR3 runs to 17 residues. CDR3 residues: CASRLAHRGRAPETQYF. In nucleotides, the CDR3 is TGTGCAAGTCGCTTAGCGCATCGCGGGAGGGCCCCAGAGACCCAGTACTTC.

The chain joins TRBV27 to TRBJ2-3; TRBD2 is a possible D gene (6 bases). Germline V lookup: CDR1 MNHEY, CDR2 SMNVEV (reference sequence). Deletions cut 5 bases from V and 4 bases from J, with 16 bases between. This CDR3 is built from 15 residues. CDR3 sequence reads: CASSPRITGADTQYF. The CDR3 region has the DNA TGTGCCAGCAGTCCCCGGATAACGGGGGCAGATACGCAGTATTTT.

About this clone itself: This CDR3 is also generated by other DNA sequences in the sample. The V call is TRBV28, the J call TRBJ2-7, with 8 bases matching TRBD2. This CDR3 is 14 amino acids long. The ends lost 3 bases at V and 3 bases at J; junction bases unmatched: 4. CDR1 is MDHEN and CDR2 is SYDVKM in the germline V gene. CDR3 DNA sequence: TGTGCCAGCAGTTTGGCGGGAGGCAGCTACGAGCAGTACTTC. Translating it yields CASSLAGGSYEQYF.

The rearrangement joins TRBV6-1 to TRBJ1-3, with a tentative D call TRBD1 (6 bases). This CDR3 spans 17 amino acids. Looked up from germline, CDR1 is MNHNS and CDR2 is SASEGT. Trimming cost V 1 base and J 3 bases, with 16 bases left between them. CDR3 in DNA: TGTGCCAGCAGTGAAGGATATTGGGGGGCCTATGGAAACACCATATATTTT. Amino acid sequence: CASSEGYWGAYGNTIYF.

The chain joins TRBV18 to TRBJ1-5; D remains ambiguous. Germline CDR1 is KGHSH and CDR2 is LQKENI. The CDR3 spans 16 residues. V lost 0 bases and J 3 bases, leaving 12 bases between the germline ends. This chain's CDR3 is CASSPPWQVNNQPQHF. DNA of the CDR3: TGTGCCAGCTCACCACCATGGCAGGTGAACAATCAGCCCCAGCATTTT.

The chain uses TRBV25-1 and TRBJ1-1; 7 bases fit TRBD1. Germline V CDR1 and CDR2: MGHDK, SYGVNS. The CDR3 sequence is 14 residues long. The V gene end was trimmed by 2 bases and the J gene end by 6 bases; junction bases not matched to a gene: 6. In nucleotides, the CDR3 is TGTGCCAGCAGTGAACTTCTCCAGGGGGCTGAAGCTTTCTTT. It codes for CASSELLQGAEAFF.

The gene calls are TRBV25-1 and TRBJ2-7, with 10 bases fitting TRBD1. The length of the CDR3 is 14 residues. Germline V gives CDR1 MGHDK, CDR2 SYGVNS. With V trimmed by 4 bases and J by 2 bases, 2 bases remained unmatched. The CDR3 reads CASSADRGPYEQYF. CDR3 sequence (DNA): TGTGCCAGCAGTGCCGACAGGGGGCCCTACGAGCAGTACTTC.